This is a list of T cell receptor beta chains from one sample in a study of fetal regulatory T cell absence and autoimmunity. Some clones are missing from TCRdb's copy, which holds only in-frame ones; the method was immunoSEQ multiplex PCR. This table has about 95,000 clones, 55% to 75% appearing once. The source material was pancreas tissue. The receptor set was obtained from a male donor with IPEX syndrome. CDR3s include the opening cysteine and the closing phenylalanine or tryptophan. D genes are given only for firm matches. The listing skips clone size in some rows; elsewhere it reads once, few, many or a size class.

j_gene: TRBJ2-7; v_gene: TRBV6-1; d_gene: NA; abundance: few; CDR3nt: TGTGCCAGCAGTGAAAGAACAGGGATCTACGAGCAGTACTTC; CDR3aa: CASSERTGIYEQYF
j_gene: TRBJ2-1; v_gene: TRBV7-9; d_gene: NA; abundance: NA; CDR3nt: TGTGCCAGCAGTTTAGGACGGAGATTGGACAATGAGCAGTTCTTC; CDR3aa: CASSLGRRLDNEQFF
j_gene: TRBJ2-3; v_gene: TRBV5-1; d_gene: NA; abundance: once; CDR3nt: TGCGCCAGCAGCTTGGCCGGGGCAGCTAGCACAGATACGCAGTATTTT; CDR3aa: CASSLAGAASTDTQYF
j_gene: TRBJ2-1; v_gene: TRBV4-1; d_gene: TRBD2; abundance: few; CDR3nt: TGCGCCAGCAGCCAGACTAGCGGGAGGTACAATGAGCAGTTCTTC; CDR3aa: CASSQTSGRYNEQFF
j_gene: TRBJ1-2; v_gene: TRBV6-5; d_gene: TRBD1; abundance: once; CDR3nt: TGTGCCAGCACCCACTACCAGGGGGATGGCTACACCTTC; CDR3aa: CASTHYQGDGYTF
j_gene: TRBJ2-2; v_gene: TRBV5-1; d_gene: NA; abundance: NA; CDR3nt: TGCGCCAGCTTTCAGAGCTCATCCCCCGGGGAGCTGTTTTTT; CDR3aa: CASFQSSSPGELFF
j_gene: TRBJ2-5; v_gene: TRBV5-1; d_gene: NA; abundance: NA; CDR3nt: TGCGCCAGCAGCTTGCAAGAGACCCAGTACTTC; CDR3aa: CASSLQETQYF
j_gene: TRBJ2-7; v_gene: TRBV27; d_gene: TRBD2; abundance: NA; CDR3nt: TGTGCCAGCAGTTATACTAGCGGGGGGGCATTCGAGCAGTACTTC; CDR3aa: CASSYTSGGAFEQYF
j_gene: TRBJ1-1; v_gene: TRBV2; d_gene: NA; abundance: NA; CDR3nt: TGTGCCAGCAGTGACTTACTAAACACTGAAGCTTTCTTT; CDR3aa: CASSDLLNTEAFF
j_gene: TRBJ2-7; v_gene: TRBV11-2; d_gene: NA; abundance: few; CDR3nt: TGTGCCAGCAGCTACTCCTACGAGCAGTACTTC; CDR3aa: CASSYSYEQYF
j_gene: TRBJ1-4; v_gene: TRBV5-1; d_gene: NA; abundance: few; CDR3nt: TGCGCCAGCAGCTTGGGGAATGAAAAACTGTTTTTT; CDR3aa: CASSLGNEKLFF
j_gene: TRBJ1-2; v_gene: TRBV10-2; d_gene: NA; abundance: NA; CDR3nt: TGCGCCAGCAGCGGGATGTCCTATGGCTACACCTTC; CDR3aa: CASSGMSYGYTF
j_gene: TRBJ2-1; v_gene: TRBV19; d_gene: TRBD2; abundance: NA; CDR3nt: TGTGCCAGTAGTCCGACTAGCGGGAGGGGGCAGTTCTTC; CDR3aa: CASSPTSGRGQFF
j_gene: TRBJ2-7; v_gene: TRBV7-9; d_gene: TRBD1; abundance: NA; CDR3nt: TGTGCCAGCAGTCCAGGGGGAGAGCAGTACTTC; CDR3aa: CASSPGGEQYF
j_gene: TRBJ1-5; v_gene: TRBV4-1; d_gene: TRBD1; abundance: NA; CDR3nt: TGCGCCAGCAGCCAAGAGGACAGGAATCAGCCCCAGCATTTT; CDR3aa: CASSQEDRNQPQHF
j_gene: TRBJ1-2; v_gene: TRBV5-4; d_gene: TRBD1; abundance: NA; CDR3nt: TGTGCCAGCAGCCAGACAGGGGGCGGCTACACCTTC; CDR3aa: CASSQTGGGYTF
j_gene: TRBJ2-2; v_gene: TRBV6-1; d_gene: TRBD2; abundance: NA; CDR3nt: TGTGCCAGCAGTGAAGGACTAGCGGGGGGGGAGCTGTTTTTT; CDR3aa: CASSEGLAGGELFF
j_gene: TRBJ1-1; v_gene: TRBV9; d_gene: NA; abundance: NA; CDR3nt: TGTGCCAGCAGCAAGTACGAGATGAACACTGAAGCTTTCTTT; CDR3aa: CASSKYEMNTEAFF
j_gene: TRBJ2-5; v_gene: TRBV10-3; d_gene: NA; abundance: NA; CDR3nt: TGTGCCGTGGGGACCAGGCCTATCGGAGAGACCCAGTACTTC; CDR3aa: CAVGTRPIGETQYF
j_gene: TRBJ1-4; v_gene: TRBV4-3; d_gene: NA; abundance: NA; CDR3nt: TGCGCCAGCAGCCAAGATGGAGGCGCAACTAATGAAAAACTGTTTTTT; CDR3aa: CASSQDGGATNEKLFF